This T cell receptor (beta chain) was profiled in a study of type 1 regulatory T cells. This clonotype is medium-sized in the sample. The antigen is not known. CDR1 is LGHNA and CDR2 is YNFKEQ in the germline V gene. With 1 base removed from V and 4 bases from J, the gap between germline ends came to 13 bases. The CDR3 contains 15 residues. A single record per CDR3 protein comes from TCRdb applying MiXCR to the reads. The data contain around 3,000 distinct CDR3 sequences, 6.5% to 9% of them singletons. This chain uses TRBV4-2 with TRBJ1-2; no reliable D call. The clonotype originates from a human donor in good health. The sample was cultured T cells, either the whole culture or a sorted T cell fraction (not recorded which). The CDR3 reads CASSQGSEVAYGYTF. As DNA, the CDR3 is TGTGCCAGCAGCCAAGGCTCGGAGGTAGCCTATGGCTACACCTTC.